Here is one TCR beta chain with its context. Germline CDR1 reads MNHNY; CDR2 reads SVGAGI (reference sequence). The CDR3 has 12 amino acids. Trimming stripped 10 bases from V and 6 bases from J, with 12 bases between. This sample was taken from a study of blood T cell repertoires in COVID-19. Study overall: Sites across the United States, Italy and Spain contributed samples from acute and convalescent COVID-19. The analysed material was cDNA or gDNA that came from T cells, B-cell-depleted T cells, or PBMCs.

In the original processing: Researchers report that nucleated cell counts were estimated from reference gene primer amplification. Clones were read by immunoSEQ multiplex PCR, and TCRdb kept only the in-frame ones, dropping some. Clonal size and the V and J genes are those of that table, whereas D and trimming came from the DNA. The sample includes roughly 40,000 clones, around nine tenths of them seen just once. The sequence was collected from a human donor in a cohort sampled during active COVID-19. Sequenced sample: peripheral blood. This chain uses TRBV6-6 with TRBJ2-2, with a possible D match to TRBD2 (5 bases). DNA for the CDR3: TGTGCCACCACCCCCGGGGCCGGGGAGCTGTTTTTT. This gives the protein CATTPGAGELFF.